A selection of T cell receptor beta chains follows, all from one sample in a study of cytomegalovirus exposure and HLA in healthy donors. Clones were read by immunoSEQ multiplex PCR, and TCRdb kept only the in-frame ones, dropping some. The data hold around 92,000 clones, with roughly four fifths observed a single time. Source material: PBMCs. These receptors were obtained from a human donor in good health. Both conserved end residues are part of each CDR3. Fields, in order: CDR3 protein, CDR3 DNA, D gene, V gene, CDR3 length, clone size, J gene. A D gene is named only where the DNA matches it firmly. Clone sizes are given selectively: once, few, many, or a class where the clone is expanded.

cdr3_aa: CASSISPGDNYGYTF
cdr3_nt: TGTGCCAGTAGTATTTCCCCAGGGGACAACTATGGCTACACCTTC
d_call: NA
v_call: TRBV19
cdr3_length: 15
clone_size: NA
j_call: TRBJ1-2

cdr3_aa: CASSQDLGQTKAYGYTF
cdr3_nt: TGTGCCAGCAGCCAAGATTTGGGCCAGACCAAGGCCTATGGCTACACCTTC
d_call: NA
v_call: TRBV4-2
cdr3_length: 17
clone_size: NA
j_call: TRBJ1-2

cdr3_aa: CAIPVEGDSGYTF
cdr3_nt: TGTGCCATCCCCGTAGAGGGGGACAGCGGCTACACCTTC
d_call: TRBD1
v_call: TRBV10-3
cdr3_length: 13
clone_size: NA
j_call: TRBJ1-2

cdr3_aa: CASSLVVGAIDEQYF
cdr3_nt: TGTGCCAGCAGCTTAGTTGTAGGGGCTATCGACGAGCAGTACTTC
d_call: NA
v_call: TRBV7-6
cdr3_length: 15
clone_size: NA
j_call: TRBJ2-7

cdr3_aa: CASSEENRDRGEQYF
cdr3_nt: TGTGCCAGCAGTGAAGAAAACCGCGACAGGGGTGAGCAGTACTTC
d_call: TRBD1
v_call: TRBV6-1
cdr3_length: 15
clone_size: NA
j_call: TRBJ2-7

cdr3_aa: CASMGGYGEQYF
cdr3_nt: TGTGCCAGTATGGGAGGATACGGCGAGCAGTACTTC
d_call: NA
v_call: TRBV19
cdr3_length: 12
clone_size: NA
j_call: TRBJ2-7

cdr3_aa: CASSLDPGRPGNTIYF
cdr3_nt: TGCGCCAGCAGCTTGGATCCGGGTAGACCTGGAAACACCATATATTTT
d_call: NA
v_call: TRBV5-1
cdr3_length: 16
clone_size: once
j_call: TRBJ1-3

cdr3_aa: CASSVGLAGSYEQYF
cdr3_nt: TGTGCCAGCAGCGTAGGTCTAGCGGGATCCTACGAGCAGTACTTC
d_call: TRBD2
v_call: TRBV9
cdr3_length: 15
clone_size: NA
j_call: TRBJ2-7

cdr3_aa: CASSLPGGNTEAFF
cdr3_nt: TGTGCCAGCAGCCTCCCAGGGGGGAACACTGAAGCTTTCTTT
d_call: TRBD1
v_call: TRBV9
cdr3_length: 14
clone_size: NA
j_call: TRBJ1-1

cdr3_aa: CASSYEGESWETQYF
cdr3_nt: TGTGCCAGCAGTTATGAGGGGGAGAGCTGGGAGACCCAGTACTTC
d_call: NA
v_call: TRBV6-6
cdr3_length: 15
clone_size: NA
j_call: TRBJ2-5

cdr3_aa: CASSMLGAPQETQYF
cdr3_nt: TGTGCCAGTAGTATGCTAGGGGCCCCTCAAGAGACCCAGTACTTC
d_call: NA
v_call: TRBV19
cdr3_length: 15
clone_size: once
j_call: TRBJ2-5

cdr3_aa: CATRSYNEQFF
cdr3_nt: TGTGCCACTCGCAGTTACAATGAGCAGTTCTTC
d_call: NA
v_call: TRBV6-1
cdr3_length: 11
clone_size: NA
j_call: TRBJ2-1

cdr3_aa: CASSIRVGGAGQDYEQYF
cdr3_nt: TGTGCCAGTAGTATAAGGGTAGGGGGGGCCGGCCAGGACTACGAGCAGTACTTC
d_call: NA
v_call: TRBV19
cdr3_length: 18
clone_size: NA
j_call: TRBJ2-7

cdr3_aa: CASSHLSGGGGQPQHF
cdr3_nt: TGTGCCAGCAGCCACCTATCCGGGGGGGGCGGACAGCCCCAGCATTTT
d_call: NA
v_call: TRBV4-2
cdr3_length: 16
clone_size: NA
j_call: TRBJ1-5

cdr3_aa: CASSVDWDRGIDGYTF
cdr3_nt: TGTGCCAGCAGCGTAGATTGGGACAGGGGAATAGATGGCTACACCTTC
d_call: TRBD1
v_call: TRBV9
cdr3_length: 16
clone_size: NA
j_call: TRBJ1-2

cdr3_aa: CASSLDPSGQINSPLHF
cdr3_nt: TGCGCCAGCAGCTTAGACCCGTCGGGACAGATTAATTCACCCCTCCACTTT
d_call: TRBD1
v_call: TRBV5-1
cdr3_length: 17
clone_size: NA
j_call: TRBJ1-6

cdr3_aa: CSGGQGSLAGELFF
cdr3_nt: TGCAGCGGCGGACAGGGGTCGTTGGCCGGGGAGCTGTTTTTT
d_call: TRBD1
v_call: TRBV29-1
cdr3_length: 14
clone_size: NA
j_call: TRBJ2-2

cdr3_aa: CASSPAAAGGLYEQYF
cdr3_nt: TGTGCCAGCAGCCCCGCCGCAGCGGGGGGACTCTACGAGCAGTACTTC
d_call: TRBD2
v_call: TRBV5-6
cdr3_length: 16
clone_size: NA
j_call: TRBJ2-7

cdr3_aa: CSVAGTGRANYGYPF
cdr3_nt: TGCAGCGTTGCCGGGACAGGGAGAGCTAACTATGGCTACCCCTTC
d_call: TRBD1
v_call: TRBV29-1
cdr3_length: 15
clone_size: NA
j_call: TRBJ1-2

cdr3_aa: CASSIDPQGESTEAFF
cdr3_nt: TGTGCCAGTAGTATAGACCCACAGGGAGAATCCACTGAAGCTTTCTTT
d_call: NA
v_call: TRBV19
cdr3_length: 16
clone_size: once
j_call: TRBJ1-1

cdr3_aa: CASSIVGAGGTGELFF
cdr3_nt: TGTGCCAGTAGTATCGTCGGGGCAGGGGGCACCGGGGAGCTGTTTTTT
d_call: TRBD1
v_call: TRBV19
cdr3_length: 16
clone_size: few
j_call: TRBJ2-2

cdr3_aa: CAWSVGTGNSPLHF
cdr3_nt: TGTGCCTGGAGTGTCGGGACAGGGAATTCACCCCTCCACTTT
d_call: TRBD1
v_call: TRBV30
cdr3_length: 14
clone_size: NA
j_call: TRBJ1-6

cdr3_aa: CASSPEPGGHGYTF
cdr3_nt: TGTGCCAGCAGCCCCGAACCAGGGGGCCATGGCTACACCTTC
d_call: TRBD1
v_call: TRBV5-6
cdr3_length: 14
clone_size: NA
j_call: TRBJ1-2

cdr3_aa: CASQENTEAFF
cdr3_nt: TGTGCCAGCCAGGAGAACACTGAAGCTTTCTTT
d_call: NA
v_call: TRBV6-6
cdr3_length: 11
clone_size: NA
j_call: TRBJ1-1

cdr3_aa: CASSISPRGFAAFF
cdr3_nt: TGTGCCAGTAGTATATCCCCCAGGGGGTTCGCAGCTTTCTTT
d_call: TRBD1
v_call: TRBV19
cdr3_length: 14
clone_size: NA
j_call: TRBJ1-1

cdr3_aa: CASSLPKYEQYF
cdr3_nt: TGTGCCAGCAGTTTACCGAAGTACGAGCAGTACTTC
d_call: NA
v_call: TRBV27
cdr3_length: 12
clone_size: NA
j_call: TRBJ2-7

cdr3_aa: CASGLVSSSEAFF
cdr3_nt: TGTGCTAGTGGTTTGGTAAGCTCTTCTGAAGCTTTCTTT
d_call: NA
v_call: TRBV12-5
cdr3_length: 13
clone_size: NA
j_call: TRBJ1-1

cdr3_aa: CASTLWGSGTGESPQHF
cdr3_nt: TGTGCCAGCACTCTTTGGGGGAGTGGGACAGGGGAGTCGCCCCAGCATTTT
d_call: TRBD1
v_call: TRBV28
cdr3_length: 17
clone_size: NA
j_call: TRBJ1-5

cdr3_aa: CAISSGTYEQYF
cdr3_nt: TGTGCCATCTCCTCCGGGACCTACGAGCAGTACTTC
d_call: NA
v_call: TRBV10-3
cdr3_length: 12
clone_size: NA
j_call: TRBJ2-7

cdr3_aa: CASSELAGQETQYF
cdr3_nt: TGCGCCAGCAGCGAACTAGCGGGGCAAGAGACCCAGTACTTC
d_call: TRBD2
v_call: TRBV5-1
cdr3_length: 14
clone_size: few
j_call: TRBJ2-5

cdr3_aa: CASTRTSGAQYF
cdr3_nt: TGTGCCAGCACCAGGACATCAGGGGCCCAGTACTTC
d_call: NA
v_call: TRBV2
cdr3_length: 12
clone_size: NA
j_call: TRBJ2-5

cdr3_aa: CARSRPRQGEGKETQYF
cdr3_nt: TGTGCCAGAAGCAGGCCGAGACAGGGTGAGGGGAAGGAGACCCAGTACTTC
d_call: TRBD1
v_call: TRBV5-3
cdr3_length: 17
clone_size: NA
j_call: TRBJ2-5

cdr3_aa: CASSLDGQGDQPQHF
cdr3_nt: TGCGCCAGCAGCTTGGATGGACAGGGGGATCAGCCCCAGCATTTT
d_call: TRBD1
v_call: TRBV5-1
cdr3_length: 15
clone_size: NA
j_call: TRBJ1-5

cdr3_aa: CASSGGQRGNTIYF
cdr3_nt: TGCGCCAGCAGCGGGGGACAGCGCGGAAACACCATATATTTT
d_call: TRBD1
v_call: TRBV5-1
cdr3_length: 14
clone_size: NA
j_call: TRBJ1-3

cdr3_aa: CASWTGGDEQYF
cdr3_nt: TGTGCCAGCTGGACAGGGGGGGACGAGCAGTACTTC
d_call: TRBD1
v_call: TRBV11-2
cdr3_length: 12
clone_size: NA
j_call: TRBJ2-7

cdr3_aa: CASSQDPRTGGYGYTF
cdr3_nt: TGTGCCAGCAGCCAAGACCCCCGGACAGGAGGCTATGGCTACACCTTC
d_call: TRBD1
v_call: TRBV14
cdr3_length: 16
clone_size: NA
j_call: TRBJ1-2

cdr3_aa: CASSLGTGTNTEAFF
cdr3_nt: TGTGCCAGCTCACTCGGGACAGGTACGAACACTGAAGCTTTCTTT
d_call: TRBD1
v_call: TRBV18
cdr3_length: 15
clone_size: few
j_call: TRBJ1-1

cdr3_aa: CATVAGQDTQYF
cdr3_nt: TGTGCCACTGTAGCGGGACAAGATACGCAGTATTTT
d_call: TRBD2
v_call: TRBV19
cdr3_length: 12
clone_size: once
j_call: TRBJ2-3

cdr3_aa: CASSRTSGSTDTQYF
cdr3_nt: TGTGCCAGCAGTAGAACTAGCGGGAGTACAGATACGCAGTATTTT
d_call: TRBD2
v_call: TRBV6-5
cdr3_length: 15
clone_size: NA
j_call: TRBJ2-3

cdr3_aa: CASSDGTVLGTGNTIYF
cdr3_nt: TGTGCCAGCAGCGACGGGACAGTCCTTGGTACTGGAAACACCATATATTTT
d_call: TRBD1
v_call: TRBV2
cdr3_length: 17
clone_size: once
j_call: TRBJ1-3

cdr3_aa: CAISEVLATYEQYF
cdr3_nt: TGTGCCATCAGTGAGGTACTAGCGACCTACGAGCAGTACTTC
d_call: TRBD2
v_call: TRBV10-3
cdr3_length: 14
clone_size: NA
j_call: TRBJ2-7

cdr3_aa: CASSPGRGGSETQYF
cdr3_nt: TGCGCCAGCAGCCCCGGCCGGGGGGGGTCAGAGACCCAGTACTTC
d_call: TRBD2
v_call: TRBV5-1
cdr3_length: 15
clone_size: NA
j_call: TRBJ2-5

cdr3_aa: CASSLPRTSGEPRQETQYF
cdr3_nt: TGCGCCAGCAGCCTACCCCGGACTAGCGGGGAGCCGCGACAAGAGACCCAGTACTTC
d_call: TRBD2
v_call: TRBV5-1
cdr3_length: 19
clone_size: NA
j_call: TRBJ2-5

cdr3_aa: CASTRSLPNTGELFF
cdr3_nt: TGTGCCAGCACGAGATCACTGCCGAACACCGGGGAGCTGTTTTTT
d_call: NA
v_call: TRBV5-5
cdr3_length: 15
clone_size: NA
j_call: TRBJ2-2

cdr3_aa: CASSQGDSPPRELFF
cdr3_nt: TGTGCCAGCAGCCAAGGGGACAGCCCTCCCCGGGAGCTGTTTTTT
d_call: TRBD1
v_call: TRBV7-7
cdr3_length: 15
clone_size: NA
j_call: TRBJ2-2

cdr3_aa: CASSQTSQETQYF
cdr3_nt: TGTGCCAGCAGCCAGACTAGCCAAGAGACCCAGTACTTC
d_call: NA
v_call: TRBV11-3
cdr3_length: 13
clone_size: NA
j_call: TRBJ2-5